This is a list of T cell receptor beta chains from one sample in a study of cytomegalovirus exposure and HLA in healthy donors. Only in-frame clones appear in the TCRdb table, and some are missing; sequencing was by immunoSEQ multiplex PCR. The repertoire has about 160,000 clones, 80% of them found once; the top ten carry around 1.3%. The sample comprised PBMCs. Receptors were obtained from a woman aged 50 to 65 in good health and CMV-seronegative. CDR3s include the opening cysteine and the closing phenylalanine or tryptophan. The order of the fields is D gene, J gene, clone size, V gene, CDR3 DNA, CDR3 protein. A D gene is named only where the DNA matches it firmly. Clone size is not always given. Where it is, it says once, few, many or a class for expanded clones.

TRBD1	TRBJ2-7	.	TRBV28	TGTGCCAGCAGACCCGGGACAGGAGACAAGGAGCAGTACTTC	CASRPGTGDKEQYF
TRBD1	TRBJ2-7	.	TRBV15	TGTGCCACCAGCAGCCTGGACAGGGGGTCATACGAGCAGTACTTC	CATSSLDRGSYEQYF
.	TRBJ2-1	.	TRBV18	TGTGCCAGCTCACCACCCAATGAATTGGCCGTGCTGTTCTTC	CASSPPNELAVLFF
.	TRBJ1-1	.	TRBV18	TGTGCCAGCTCACCGTCGGAGGGGCGGACTGAAGCTTTCTTT	CASSPSEGRTEAFF
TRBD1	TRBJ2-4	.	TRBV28	TGTGCCAGCAGTTTCCAGGGGGCGGCCAAAAACATTCAGTACTTC	CASSFQGAAKNIQYF
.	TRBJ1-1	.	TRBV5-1	TGCGCCAGCACCCGCCAGGGTATAACTGAAGCTTTCTTT	CASTRQGITEAFF
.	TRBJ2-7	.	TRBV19	TGTGCCAGTAGTATAGACGGACAGAGCTCCTACGAGCAGTACTTC	CASSIDGQSSYEQYF
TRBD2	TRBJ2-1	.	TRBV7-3	TGTGCCAGCAGCTTAACGGGCGGGAGCGCCTACAATGAGCAGTTCTTC	CASSLTGGSAYNEQFF
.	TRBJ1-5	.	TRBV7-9	TGTGCCAGCAGCTTTGGCAGTAACCCGCCCCAGCATTTT	CASSFGSNPPQHF
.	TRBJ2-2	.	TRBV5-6	TGTGCCAGCAGCTTGGGGTACAGGGACACCGGGGAGCTGTTTTTT	CASSLGYRDTGELFF
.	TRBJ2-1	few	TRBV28	TGTGCCAGCAGTTTAGCACCGGTGAGAGGTTCCTACAATGAGCAGTTCTTC	CASSLAPVRGSYNEQFF
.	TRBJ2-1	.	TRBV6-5	TGTGCCAGCAGGCAGCGAGGATACAATGAGCAGTTCTTC	CASRQRGYNEQFF
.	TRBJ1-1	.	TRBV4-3	TGCGCCAGCAGCCTAAGACCCCCCGGTGAGGAGGCTGAAGCTTTCTTT	CASSLRPPGEEAEAFF
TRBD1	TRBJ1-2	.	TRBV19	TGTGCCAGTAGTATCCCTCAGGGGGCGGACTATGGCTACACCTTC	CASSIPQGADYGYTF
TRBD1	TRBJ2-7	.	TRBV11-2	TGTGCCAGCAGCTTAGAAGGGCAGGGGGCCCCCTACGAGCAGTACTTC	CASSLEGQGAPYEQYF
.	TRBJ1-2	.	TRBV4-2	TGTGCCAGCAGCCAAGCGGGAGTGTCTAACTATGGCTACACCTTC	CASSQAGVSNYGYTF
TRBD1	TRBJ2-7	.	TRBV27	TGTGCCAGCAGCCGCGAGGGGACAGGGGGCTGGAACGAGCAGTACTTC	CASSREGTGGWNEQYF
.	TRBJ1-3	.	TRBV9	TGTGCCAGCAGCGTAGATATCTCCGGAAACACCATATATTTT	CASSVDISGNTIYF
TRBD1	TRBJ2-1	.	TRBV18	TGTGCCAGCTCAGTGGGGACAGCTTCCTACAATGAGCAGTTCTTC	CASSVGTASYNEQFF
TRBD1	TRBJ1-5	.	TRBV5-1	TGCGCCAGCAGCCCGGGACAGACTAGCAATCAGCCCCAGCATTTT	CASSPGQTSNQPQHF
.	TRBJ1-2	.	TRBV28	TGTGCCAGCAGTTTAATTCAGGGTGACGGCTACACCTTC	CASSLIQGDGYTF
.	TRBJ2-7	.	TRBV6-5	TGTGCCAGCAGAAGGGGCTTGCAGTGGTACGAGCAGTACTTC	CASRRGLQWYEQYF
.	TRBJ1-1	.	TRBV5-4	TGTGCCAGCAGCTTGGTGGGTGGTGACAGCGAAGCTTTCTTT	CASSLVGGDSEAFF
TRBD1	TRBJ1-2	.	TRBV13	TGTGCCAGCAGCTTAACAGGGGCTATAATGAACTATGGCTACACCTTC	CASSLTGAIMNYGYTF
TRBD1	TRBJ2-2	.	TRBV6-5	TGTGCCAGCAGTCGCTCGACAGGGACCGGGGAGCTGTTTTTT	CASSRSTGTGELFF
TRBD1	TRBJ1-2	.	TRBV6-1	TGTGCCAGCAGCCTCGGGACAGCTAACTATGGCTACACCTTC	CASSLGTANYGYTF
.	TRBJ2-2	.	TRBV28	TGTGCCAGCAGTTTGGGCAGGGTAGTCACCGGGGAGCTGTTTTTT	CASSLGRVVTGELFF
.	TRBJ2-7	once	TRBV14	TGTGCCAGCAGCCAAGGGAGTCGGGGTTTTGAGCAGTACTTC	CASSQGSRGFEQYF
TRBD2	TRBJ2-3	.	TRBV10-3	TGTGCCATCAGTGAGACTAGCGGGGGCACAGATACGCAGTATTTT	CAISETSGGTDTQYF
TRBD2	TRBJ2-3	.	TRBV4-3	TGCGCCAGCAGCCCGAGTGGACAGGTACTAGCGGGAGGTATCACAGATACGCAGTATTTT	CASSPSGQVLAGGITDTQYF
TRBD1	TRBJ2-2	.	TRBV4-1	TGCGCCAGCAGCCAAATACAGGGGGCCACCGGGGAGCTGTTTTTT	CASSQIQGATGELFF
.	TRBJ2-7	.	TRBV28	TGTGCCAGCAGTTCCACCAGGGAGCAGTACTTC	CASSSTREQYF
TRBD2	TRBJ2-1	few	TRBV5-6	TGTGCCAGCAGCTTGGGGGCCGGGGGGACCAATGAGCAGTTCTTC	CASSLGAGGTNEQFF
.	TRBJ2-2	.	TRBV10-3	TGTGCCATCACCCACGGCGGGAAGGGGAACACCGGGGAGCTGTTTTTC	CAITHGGKGNTGELFF
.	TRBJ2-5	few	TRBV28	TGTGCCAGCAGTAGAAAACAGAGGAGGTGGGAGACCCAGTACTTC	CASSRKQRRWETQYF
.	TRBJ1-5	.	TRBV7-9	TGTGCCAGCAGCTTAGGAGAATATAGCAATCAGCCCCAGCATTTT	CASSLGEYSNQPQHF
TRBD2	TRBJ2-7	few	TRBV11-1	TGTGCCAGCAGCTCAAGGGCTAGCGGAACCTACGAGCAGTACTTC	CASSSRASGTYEQYF
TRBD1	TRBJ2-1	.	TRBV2	TGTGCCAGCAAGAGGGACAGGGGGTCCGATGAGCAGTTCTTC	CASKRDRGSDEQFF
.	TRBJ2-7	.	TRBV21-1	TGTGCCAGCAGCAAAGCTAGGGACAGGGAGTCATTCTACGAGCAGTACTTC	CASSKARDRESFYEQYF